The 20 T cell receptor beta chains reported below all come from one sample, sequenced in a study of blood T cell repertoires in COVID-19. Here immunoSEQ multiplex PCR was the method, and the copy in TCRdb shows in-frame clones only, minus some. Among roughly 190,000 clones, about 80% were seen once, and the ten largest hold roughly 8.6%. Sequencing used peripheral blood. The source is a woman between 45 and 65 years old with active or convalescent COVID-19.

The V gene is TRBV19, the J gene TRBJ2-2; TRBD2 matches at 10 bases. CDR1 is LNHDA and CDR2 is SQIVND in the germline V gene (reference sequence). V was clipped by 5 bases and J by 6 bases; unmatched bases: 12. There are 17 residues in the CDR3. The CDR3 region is CASSGGASGRLPGELFF. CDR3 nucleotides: TGTGCCAGTAGTGGGGGCGCTAGCGGGAGATTACCCGGGGAGCTGTTTTTT. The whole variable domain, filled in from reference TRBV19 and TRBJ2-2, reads DGGITQSPKYLFRKEGQNVTLSCEQNLNHDAMYWYRQDPGQGLRLIYYSQIVNDFQKGDIAEGYSVSREKKESFPLTVTSAQKNPTAFYLCASSGGASGRLPGELFFGEGSRLTVL.

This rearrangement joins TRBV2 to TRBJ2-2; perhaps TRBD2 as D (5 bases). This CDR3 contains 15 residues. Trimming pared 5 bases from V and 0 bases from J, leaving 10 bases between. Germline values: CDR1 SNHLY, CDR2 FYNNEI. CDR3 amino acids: CASSKEAANTGELFF. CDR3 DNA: TGTGCCAGCAGTAAGGAGGCCGCGAACACCGGGGAGCTGTTTTTT.

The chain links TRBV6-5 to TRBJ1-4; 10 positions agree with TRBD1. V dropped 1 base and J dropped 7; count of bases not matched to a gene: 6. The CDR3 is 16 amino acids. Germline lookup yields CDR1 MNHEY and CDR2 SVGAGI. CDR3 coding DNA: TGTGCCAGCAGTTACTTGACCGGACAGGGGGGTGAAAAACTGTTTTTT. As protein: CASSYLTGQGGEKLFF.

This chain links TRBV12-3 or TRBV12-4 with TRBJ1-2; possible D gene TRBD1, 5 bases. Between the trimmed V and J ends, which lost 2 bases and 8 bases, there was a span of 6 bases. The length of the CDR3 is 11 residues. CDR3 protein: CASSLSGGYTF. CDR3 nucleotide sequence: TGTGCCAGCAGTTTATCAGGGGGCTACACCTTC.

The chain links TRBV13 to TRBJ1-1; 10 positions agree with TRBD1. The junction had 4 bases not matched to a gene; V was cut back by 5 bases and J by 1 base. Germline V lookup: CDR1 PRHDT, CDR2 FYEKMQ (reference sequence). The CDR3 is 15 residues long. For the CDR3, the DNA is TGTGCCAGCAGCGCCCGGGACAGGGGGAACACTGAAGCTTTCTTT. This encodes CASSARDRGNTEAFF.

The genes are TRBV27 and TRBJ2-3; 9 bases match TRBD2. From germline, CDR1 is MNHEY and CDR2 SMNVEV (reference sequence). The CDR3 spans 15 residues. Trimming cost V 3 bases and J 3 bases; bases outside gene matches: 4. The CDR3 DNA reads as TGTGCCAGCAGTTTGTATAGCGGGGGAACAGATACGCAGTATTTT. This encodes CASSLYSGGTDTQYF.

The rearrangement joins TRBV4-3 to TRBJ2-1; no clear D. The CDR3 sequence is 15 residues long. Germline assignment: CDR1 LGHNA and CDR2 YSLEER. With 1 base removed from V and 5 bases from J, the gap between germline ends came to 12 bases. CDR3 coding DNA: TGCGCCAGCAGCCAAGTAGGTAGTCAGGACAATGAGCAGTTCTTC. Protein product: CASSQVGSQDNEQFF.

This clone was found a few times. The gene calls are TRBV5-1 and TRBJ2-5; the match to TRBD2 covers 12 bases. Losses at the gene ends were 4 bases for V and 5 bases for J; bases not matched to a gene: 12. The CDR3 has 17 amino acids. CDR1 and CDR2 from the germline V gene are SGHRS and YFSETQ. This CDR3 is CASSLARTSGAVETQYF. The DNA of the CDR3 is TGCGCCAGCAGCCTAGCTCGGACTAGCGGGGCGGTGGAGACCCAGTACTTC.

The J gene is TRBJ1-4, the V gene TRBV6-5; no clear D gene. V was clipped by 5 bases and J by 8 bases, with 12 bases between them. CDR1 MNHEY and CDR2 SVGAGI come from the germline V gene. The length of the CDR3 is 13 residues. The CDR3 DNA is TGTGCCAGCAGTCTTCGGGGTCGGGAAAAACTGTTTTTT. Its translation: CASSLRGREKLFF.

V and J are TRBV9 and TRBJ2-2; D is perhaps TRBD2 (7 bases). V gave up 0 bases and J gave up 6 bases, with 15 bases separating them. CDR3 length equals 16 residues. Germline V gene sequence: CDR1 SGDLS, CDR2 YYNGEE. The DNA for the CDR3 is TGTGCCAGCAGCGTAGCGGAGGGGGAGGGGGCCGGGGAGCTGTTTTTT. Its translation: CASSVAEGEGAGELFF.

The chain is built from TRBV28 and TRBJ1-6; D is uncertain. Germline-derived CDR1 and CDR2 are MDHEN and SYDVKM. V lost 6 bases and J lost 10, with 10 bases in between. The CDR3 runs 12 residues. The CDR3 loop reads CASRSLGSPLHF. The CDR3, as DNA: TGTGCCAGCAGGAGTCTCGGGTCACCCCTCCACTTT. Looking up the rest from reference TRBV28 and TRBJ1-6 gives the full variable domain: DVKVTQSSRYLVKRTGEKVFLECVQDMDHENMFWYRQDPGLGLRLIYFSYDVKMKEKGDIPEGYSVSREKKERFSLILESASTNQTSMYLCASRSLGSPLHFGNGTRLTVT.

For the CDR3, the DNA is TGCGCCAGCAGCTTGATGGCAGGGGGCGGATCGGAGTTCTTC. It is translated as CASSLMAGGGSEFF. The rearrangement links TRBV5-1 to TRBJ2-1; 8 bases fit TRBD1. J gave up 14 bases and V 1 base, and 11 bases lay outside the gene matches. From germline, CDR1 is SGHRS and CDR2 YFSETQ. The CDR3 has 14 amino acids.

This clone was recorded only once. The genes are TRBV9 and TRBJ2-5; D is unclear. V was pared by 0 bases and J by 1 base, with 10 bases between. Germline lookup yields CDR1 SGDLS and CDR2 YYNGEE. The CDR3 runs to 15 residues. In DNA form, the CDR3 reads TGTGCCAGCAGCGTAGCTGGGCTAATCCAAGAGACCCAGTACTTC. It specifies CASSVAGLIQETQYF.

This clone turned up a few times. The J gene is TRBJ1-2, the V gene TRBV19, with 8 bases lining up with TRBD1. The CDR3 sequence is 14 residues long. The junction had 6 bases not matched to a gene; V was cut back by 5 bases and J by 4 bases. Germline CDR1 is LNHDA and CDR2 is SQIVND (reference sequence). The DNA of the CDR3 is TGTGCCAGTAGTGTACAGGGGGGCCCCTATGGCTACACCTTC. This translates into CASSVQGGPYGYTF. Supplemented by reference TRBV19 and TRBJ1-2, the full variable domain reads DGGITQSPKYLFRKEGQNVTLSCEQNLNHDAMYWYRQDPGQGLRLIYYSQIVNDFQKGDIAEGYSVSREKKESFPLTVTSAQKNPTAFYLCASSVQGGPYGYTFGSGTRLTVV.

Written as DNA, the CDR3 is TGTGCCAGCAGCTCCATAGCGGGGGAGCAGTACTTC. Protein product: CASSSIAGEQYF. J is TRBJ2-7 and V is TRBV7-2; 8 positions match TRBD2. In germline, CDR1 is SGHTA, CDR2 FQGNSA. Trimming removed 4 bases from V and 7 bases from J; junction bases left unmatched: 3. The CDR3 totals 12 residues.

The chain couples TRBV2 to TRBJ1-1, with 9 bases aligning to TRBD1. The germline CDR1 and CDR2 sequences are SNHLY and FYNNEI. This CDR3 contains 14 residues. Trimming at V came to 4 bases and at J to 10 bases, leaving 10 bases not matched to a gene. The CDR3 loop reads CASSAEGTGFGAFF. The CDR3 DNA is TGTGCCAGCAGTGCCGAAGGGACAGGGTTTGGAGCTTTCTTT. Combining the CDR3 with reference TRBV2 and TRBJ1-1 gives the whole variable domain EPEVTQTPSHQVTQMGQEVILRCVPISNHLYFYWYRQILGQKVEFLVSFYNNEISEKSEIFDDQFSVERPDGSNFTLKIRSTKLEDSAMYFCASSAEGTGFGAFFGQGTRLTVV.

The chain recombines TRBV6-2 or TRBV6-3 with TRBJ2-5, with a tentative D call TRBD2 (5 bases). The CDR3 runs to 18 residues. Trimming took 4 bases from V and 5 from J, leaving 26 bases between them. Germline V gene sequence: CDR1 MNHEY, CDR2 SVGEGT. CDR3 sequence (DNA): TGTGCCAGCAGTTCACCAGGATATCGGGGTGAGATTCGTGAGACCCAGTACTTC. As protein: CASSSPGYRGEIRETQYF.

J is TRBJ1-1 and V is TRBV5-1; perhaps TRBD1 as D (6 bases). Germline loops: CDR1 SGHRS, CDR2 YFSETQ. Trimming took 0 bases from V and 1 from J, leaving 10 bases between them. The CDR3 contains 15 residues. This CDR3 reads CASSLAQGWNTEAFF. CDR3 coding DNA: TGCGCCAGCAGCTTGGCCCAGGGGTGGAACACTGAAGCTTTCTTT.

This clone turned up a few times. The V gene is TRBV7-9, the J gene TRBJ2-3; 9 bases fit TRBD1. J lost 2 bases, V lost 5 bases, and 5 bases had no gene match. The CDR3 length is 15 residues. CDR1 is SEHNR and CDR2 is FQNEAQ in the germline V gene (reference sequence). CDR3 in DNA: TGTGCCAGCAGCCCCGGGACAGGGATCACAGATACGCAGTATTTT. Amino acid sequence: CASSPGTGITDTQYF.

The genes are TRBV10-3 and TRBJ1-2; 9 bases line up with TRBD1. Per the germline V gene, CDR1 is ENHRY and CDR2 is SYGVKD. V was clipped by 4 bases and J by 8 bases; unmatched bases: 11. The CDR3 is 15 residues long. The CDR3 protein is CAISAPGQGVQGYTF. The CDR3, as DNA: TGTGCCATCAGTGCACCGGGACAGGGAGTTCAAGGCTACACCTTC.